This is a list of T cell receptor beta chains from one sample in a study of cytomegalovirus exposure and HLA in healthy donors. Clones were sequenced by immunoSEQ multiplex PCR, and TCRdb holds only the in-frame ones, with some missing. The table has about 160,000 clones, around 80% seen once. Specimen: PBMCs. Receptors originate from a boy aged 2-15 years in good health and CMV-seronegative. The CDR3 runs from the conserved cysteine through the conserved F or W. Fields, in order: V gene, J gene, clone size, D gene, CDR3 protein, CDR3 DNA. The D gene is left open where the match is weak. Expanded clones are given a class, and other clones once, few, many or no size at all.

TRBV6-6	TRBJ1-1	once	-	CASSLAETGDPEAFF	TGTGCCAGCAGTCTCGCTGAAACAGGAGATCCTGAAGCTTTCTTT
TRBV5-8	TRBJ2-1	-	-	CASSPPRESDEQFF	TGTGCCAGCAGCCCTCCGAGGGAGAGCGATGAGCAGTTCTTC
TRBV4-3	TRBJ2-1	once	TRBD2	CASSHPGRGAYNEQFF	TGCGCCAGCAGCCACCCCGGACGGGGGGCCTACAATGAGCAGTTCTTC
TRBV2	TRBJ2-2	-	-	CASRGAANTGELFF	TGTGCCAGCAGGGGGGCAGCGAACACCGGGGAGCTGTTTTTT
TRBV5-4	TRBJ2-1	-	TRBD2	CASSTTSGGYNEQFF	TGTGCCAGCAGTACGACTAGCGGGGGCTACAATGAGCAGTTCTTC
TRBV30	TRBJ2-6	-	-	CAWIRTPRSSGANVLTF	TGTGCCTGGATAAGAACCCCCAGGTCCTCTGGGGCCAACGTCCTGACTTTC
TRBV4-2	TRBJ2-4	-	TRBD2	CASSHPPGLAGHGGNIQYF	TGTGCCAGCAGCCACCCCCCGGGACTAGCGGGGCACGGAGGAAACATTCAGTACTTC
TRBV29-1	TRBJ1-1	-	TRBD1	CSVVRTGDRPEAFF	TGCAGCGTTGTTCGGACAGGGGATCGCCCTGAAGCTTTCTTT
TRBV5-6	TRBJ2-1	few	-	CASSPHIRAGLSEQFF	TGTGCCAGCAGCCCTCATATAAGGGCGGGACTCAGTGAGCAGTTCTTC
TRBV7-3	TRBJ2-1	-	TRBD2	CASSFSAGTSLGEQFF	TGTGCCAGCAGCTTCTCGGCCGGGACTAGTCTAGGTGAGCAGTTCTTC
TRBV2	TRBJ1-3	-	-	CASRRGVGNTIYF	TGTGCCAGCAGACGGGGAGTTGGAAACACCATATATTTT
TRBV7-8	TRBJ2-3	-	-	CASSLSLAMRADTQYF	TGTGCCAGCAGCTTATCCCTAGCTATGAGGGCAGATACGCAGTATTTT
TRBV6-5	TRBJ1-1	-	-	CASSYPAPGGNTEAFF	TGTGCCAGCAGTTACCCGGCTCCCGGGGGTAACACTGAAGCTTTCTTT
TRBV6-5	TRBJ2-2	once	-	CASRTGTAGTGELFF	TGTGCCAGCAGAACCGGGACAGCGGGCACCGGGGAGCTGTTTTTT
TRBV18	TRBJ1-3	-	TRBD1	CASSPPGQGISGNTIYF	TGTGCCAGCTCACCCCCGGGACAGGGGATCTCTGGAAACACCATATATTTT
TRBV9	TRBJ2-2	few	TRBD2	CASSVVASGNTGELFF	TGTGCCAGCAGCGTAGTGGCTAGCGGGAACACCGGGGAGCTGTTTTTT
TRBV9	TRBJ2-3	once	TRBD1	CASSVVGQGTDTQYF	TGTGCCAGCAGCGTAGTTGGACAGGGCACAGATACGCAGTATTTT
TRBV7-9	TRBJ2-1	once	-	CASSPQDFEQFF	TGTGCCAGCAGCCCTCAAGACTTTGAGCAGTTCTTC
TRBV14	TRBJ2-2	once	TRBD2	CASSQVRGGTGELFF	TGTGCCAGCAGCCAGGTCCGGGGGGGGACCGGGGAGCTGTTTTTT
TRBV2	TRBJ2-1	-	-	CASSEDCWRPDCGQFF	TGTGCCAGCAGTGAAGATTGCTGGAGGCCGGATTGCGGGCAGTTCTTC
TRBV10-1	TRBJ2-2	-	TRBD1	CASSAGTGNTGELFF	TGCGCCAGCAGTGCAGGGACAGGGAACACCGGGGAGCTGTTTTTT
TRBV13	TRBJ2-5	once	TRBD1	CASSNRQGARGETQYF	TGTGCCAGCAGCAACCGACAGGGGGCGCGAGGGGAGACCCAGTACTTC
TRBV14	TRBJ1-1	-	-	CASRATGEAFF	TGTGCCAGCAGGGCGACAGGTGAAGCTTTCTTT
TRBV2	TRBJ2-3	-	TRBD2	CASSPSGRALGDTQYF	TGTGCCAGCAGTCCTAGCGGGAGGGCCCTCGGAGATACGCAGTATTTT
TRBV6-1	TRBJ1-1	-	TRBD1	CASSEGQVNAEAFF	TGTGCCAGCAGTGAGGGACAGGTGAACGCTGAAGCTTTCTTT
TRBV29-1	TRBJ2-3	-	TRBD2	CSVDETSGGLRSTDTQYF	TGCAGCGTTGATGAGACTAGCGGGGGATTAAGGAGCACAGATACGCAGTATTTT
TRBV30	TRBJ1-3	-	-	CAWSLQGLGNTIYF	TGTGCCTGGAGTCTGCAGGGCCTTGGAAACACCATATATTTT
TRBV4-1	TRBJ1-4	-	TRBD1	CASSHPGQGYEKLFF	TGCGCCAGCAGCCACCCGGGACAGGGATATGAAAAACTGTTTTTT
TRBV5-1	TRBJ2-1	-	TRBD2	CASSTPGTSGRAGVDEQFF	TGCGCCAGCAGCACACCCGGGACTAGCGGGAGGGCGGGGGTCGATGAGCAGTTCTTC
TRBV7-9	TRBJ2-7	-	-	CASSPSHDEQYF	TGTGCCAGCAGCCCTAGCCATGACGAGCAGTACTTC
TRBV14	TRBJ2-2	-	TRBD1	CASSHRDRDTNTGELFF	TGTGCCAGCAGCCACCGGGACAGGGATACGAACACCGGGGAGCTGTTTTTT
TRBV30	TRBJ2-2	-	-	CAWSSANTGELFF	TGTGCCTGGAGTTCGGCGAACACCGGGGAGCTGTTTTTT
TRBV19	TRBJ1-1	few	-	CASRRPRGAEAFF	TGTGCCAGTAGACGTCCTCGGGGGGCTGAAGCTTTCTTT
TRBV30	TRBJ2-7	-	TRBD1	CALTGPYEQYF	TGTGCCTTGACAGGGCCCTACGAGCAGTACTTC
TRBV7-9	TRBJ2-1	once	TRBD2	CASNGGEQFF	TGTGCCAGCAACGGGGGGGAGCAGTTCTTC
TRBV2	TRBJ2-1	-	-	CASSEDQGTYNEQFF	TGTGCCAGCAGTGAAGATCAGGGTACCTACAATGAGCAGTTCTTC
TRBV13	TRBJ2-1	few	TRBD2	CASSPQGPGASGLYNEQFF	TGTGCCAGCAGCCCACAAGGCCCCGGGGCTAGCGGGCTGTACAATGAGCAGTTCTTC
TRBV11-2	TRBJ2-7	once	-	CASSLNPNSYEQYF	TGTGCCAGCAGCTTAAACCCGAATTCCTACGAGCAGTACTTC
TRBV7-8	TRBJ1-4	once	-	CASSLGNIATNEKLFF	TGTGCCAGCAGCTTAGGAAACATCGCAACTAATGAAAAACTGTTTTTT
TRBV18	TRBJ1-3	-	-	CASSPPRRSVAGNTIYF	TGTGCCAGCTCACCACCGAGGCGGAGCGTGGCTGGAAACACCATATATTTT
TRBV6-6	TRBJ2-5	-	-	CASSRVLETQYF	TGTGCCAGCAGCCGCGTGTTAGAGACCCAGTACTTC
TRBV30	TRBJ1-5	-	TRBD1	CAWSPGQGLSNQPQHF	TGTGCCTGGAGTCCCGGACAGGGGCTTAGCAATCAGCCCCAGCATTTT
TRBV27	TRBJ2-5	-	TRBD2	CASSSPGLAGQETQYF	TGTGCCAGCAGTTCCCCGGGACTAGCGGGCCAAGAGACCCAGTACTTC
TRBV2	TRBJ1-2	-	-	CASSEVVAYFYGYTF	TGTGCCAGCAGTGAAGTGGTCGCGTACTTCTATGGCTACACCTTC
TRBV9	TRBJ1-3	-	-	CASSVGGDSGNTIYF	TGTGCCAGCAGCGTAGGGGGGGACTCTGGAAACACCATATATTTT
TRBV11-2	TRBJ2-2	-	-	CASSPWLGDTGELFF	TGTGCCAGCAGCCCCTGGCTGGGAGACACCGGGGAGCTGTTTTTT
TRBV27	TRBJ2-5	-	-	CASSLLGGVGETQYF	TGTGCCAGCAGCCTACTCGGGGGAGTTGGGGAGACCCAGTACTTC
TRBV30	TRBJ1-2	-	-	CAWTPVGGNYGYTF	TGTGCCTGGACCCCCGTGGGGGGGAACTATGGCTACACCTTC
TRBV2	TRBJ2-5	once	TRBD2	CASSLTTSGSGGETQYF	TGTGCCAGCAGTCTAACAACTAGCGGGAGCGGTGGAGAGACCCAGTACTTC
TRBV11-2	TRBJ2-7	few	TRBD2	CASSFSPTWERDFAYEQYF	TGTGCCAGCAGCTTCTCCCCCACGTGGGAGCGGGATTTCGCCTACGAGCAGTACTTC
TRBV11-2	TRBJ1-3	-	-	CASSPRNTIYF	TGTGCCAGCAGCCCCCGGAACACCATATATTTT
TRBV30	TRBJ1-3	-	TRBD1	CAWNHGTGTGNTIYF	TGTGCCTGGAATCACGGGACAGGGACAGGAAACACCATATATTTT
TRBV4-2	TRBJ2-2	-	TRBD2	CASSQGGGRHTGELFF	TGTGCCAGCAGCCAAGGGGGCGGGAGGCACACCGGGGAGCTGTTTTTT
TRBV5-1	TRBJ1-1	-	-	CASSLAGLVNTEAFF	TGCGCCAGCAGCTTGGCCGGTCTGGTGAACACTGAAGCTTTCTTT
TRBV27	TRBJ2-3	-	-	CASSISSRGTQYF	TGTGCCAGCAGTATCTCCTCTAGAGGTACGCAGTATTTT
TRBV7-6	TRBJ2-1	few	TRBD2	CASSEYLTSGGAAEQFF	TGTGCCAGCAGCGAATACCTAACTAGCGGGGGGGCGGCTGAGCAGTTCTTC
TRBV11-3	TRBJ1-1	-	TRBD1	CATEDGTGKVPEAFF	TGTGCCACCGAAGATGGGACAGGGAAAGTCCCTGAAGCTTTCTTT
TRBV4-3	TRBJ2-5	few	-	CASSQESGRGIQETQYF	TGCGCCAGCAGCCAAGAGTCGGGCAGGGGAATACAAGAGACCCAGTACTTC
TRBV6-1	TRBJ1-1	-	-	CASSEVDRLNTEAFF	TGTGCCAGCAGTGAAGTCGACAGGCTGAACACTGAAGCTTTCTTT